Listed here are 14 T cell receptor beta chains from one sample, sequenced in a study of CD8 T cells in ankylosing spondylitis. TCRdb re-derived calls from the 5' RACE reads in MiXCR, one entry per CDR3 protein. The repertoire includes some 70,000 distinct CDR3 sequences, about 5.7% of them detected once, and 2% to 2.5% sits in the top ten. The material sequenced was blood, either unsorted or a sorted T cell fraction (not recorded which). The receptors come from a male donor with ankylosing spondylitis or in good health (not recorded which).

This clonotype came up many times. The V call is TRBV6-4, the J call TRBJ2-1, with D tentatively TRBD2 (6 bases). V lost 3 bases and J lost 10, with 16 bases in between. CDR3 length equals 14 residues. Germline assignment: CDR1 MRHNA and CDR2 SNTAGT. CDR3 region: CASSETGTSSEQFF. The CDR3 coding sequence is TGTGCCAGCAGTGAGACCGGAACTAGCTCCGAGCAGTTCTTC.

There are many counts of this clonotype. The chain recombines TRBV6-5 with TRBJ2-7, with D possibly being TRBD2 (6 bases). Trimming took off 5 bases at V and 0 bases at J, with 20 bases between the two ends. The CDR3 contains 17 residues. Germline V gene lookup returns CDR1 MNHEY and CDR2 SVGAGI. As DNA, the CDR3 is TGTGCCAGCAGTCACCCTGGGGCGGGGAGGAGCTCCTACGAGCAGTACTTC. This translates into CASSHPGAGRSSYEQYF.

This clonotype has a count of ten or more. This rearrangement joins TRBV5-1 to TRBJ1-1; 8 bases line up with TRBD1. V dropped 4 bases and J dropped 5; count of bases not matched to a gene: 10. Germline-derived CDR1 and CDR2 are SGHRS and YFSETQ. The CDR3 runs 15 residues. The CDR3 sequence is CASSLLRQGRTEAFF. In DNA form, the CDR3 reads TGCGCCAGCAGCCTACTCCGACAGGGGAGGACTGAAGCTTTCTTT.

This clonotype was recorded many times. The chain joins TRBV6-5 to TRBJ1-1; no clear D gene. Trimming cost V 2 bases and J 7 bases, with 8 bases left between them. Germline V gives CDR1 MNHEY, CDR2 SVGAGI. There are 12 residues in the CDR3. CDR3 sequence: CASSYGEGEAFF. CDR3 in DNA: TGTGCCAGCAGTTACGGTGAAGGTGAAGCTTTCTTT.

This clonotype was seen ten or more times. The chain combines TRBV20-1 with TRBJ2-1; D may be TRBD2 (6 bases). Trimming took 5 bases from V and 2 from J, leaving 13 bases between them. The CDR3 spans 14 residues. CDR1 is DFQATT and CDR2 is SNEGSKA in the germline V gene (reference sequence). In nucleotides, the CDR3 is TGCAGTGCTCCCTCCGGGGGAACCTACAATGAGCAGTTCTTC. It is translated as CSAPSGGTYNEQFF.

In this sample, this clonotype turned up many times. The rearrangement links TRBV7-2 to TRBJ2-4; D may be TRBD1 or TRBD2 (5 bases each). The CDR3 extends over 16 amino acids. V was trimmed by 5 bases and J by 8 bases, leaving 22 bases between them. From germline, CDR1 is SGHTA and CDR2 FQGNSA. The CDR3 loop reads CASSDPGTALRDIQYF. CDR3 nucleotide sequence: TGTGCCAGCAGCGATCCCGGGACCGCTTTAAGGGACATTCAGTACTTC.

The sample holds many counts of this clonotype. The gene calls are TRBV30 and TRBJ2-2, with a weak D call TRBD1 (6 bases). The CDR3 sequence is 14 residues long. Trimming took off 0 bases at V and 1 base at J, with 6 bases between the two ends. Germline-derived CDR1 and CDR2 are GTSNPN and SVGIG (reference sequence). As DNA, the CDR3 is TGTGCCTGGAGTGTACAGGGGAACACCGGGGAGCTGTTTTTT. It yields the protein CAWSVQGNTGELFF. Based on the CDR3 plus reference TRBV30 and TRBJ2-2, the full variable domain is SQTIHQWPATLVQPVGSPLSLECTVEGTSNPNLYWYRQAAGRGLQLLFYSVGIGQISSEVPQNLSASRPQDRQFILSSKKLLLSDSGFYLCAWSVQGNTGELFFGEGSRLTVL.

By share, this clonotype ranks as medium-sized. The gene calls are TRBV7-3 and TRBJ1-1; D ambiguous. This CDR3 contains 13 residues. From germline, CDR1 is SGHTA and CDR2 FQGTGA. The germline V and J ends were trimmed by 3 bases and 1 base, with 6 bases remaining between them. CDR3 protein: CASSFEPNTEAFF. The DNA for the CDR3 is TGTGCCAGCAGCTTCGAGCCGAACACTGAAGCTTTCTTT.

This clonotype was detected many times. This rearrangement joins TRBV15 to TRBJ1-1, with no clear D. The V gene's germline CDR1 is LNHNV and CDR2 YYDKDF (reference sequence). CDR3 length equals 13 residues. Trimming stripped 0 bases from V and 3 bases from J, with 5 bases between. CDR3 protein: CATSRDGYTEAFF. CDR3 DNA: TGTGCCACCAGCAGAGACGGATACACTGAAGCTTTCTTT.

This clonotype was observed at least ten times. The rearrangement joins TRBV12-3 or TRBV12-4 to TRBJ2-7; D is unclear. CDR3 length equals 14 residues. The ends were cut back, 1 base at V and 1 base at J, with 8 bases in the middle. The CDR3 here is CASSLGVGSYEQYF. The CDR3 DNA is TGTGCCAGCAGTTTAGGGGTTGGTTCCTACGAGCAGTACTTC.

This clonotype was observed many times. The chain uses TRBV4-3 and TRBJ2-3, with 8 bases aligning to TRBD2. Trimming took 4 bases from V and 3 from J; bases not matched to a gene: 12. CDR1 and CDR2 from the germline V gene are LGHNA and YSLEER. The CDR3 length is 17 residues. The chain's CDR3 is CASSLAAGGFRTDTQYF. In DNA, the CDR3 is TGCGCCAGCAGCCTCGCTGCGGGAGGCTTCAGAACAGATACGCAGTATTTT.

This clonotype was seen ten or more times. The chain joins TRBV14 to TRBJ2-3, with 11 bases matching TRBD2. Looked up from germline, CDR1 is SGHDN and CDR2 is FVKESK. Trimming at V came to 7 bases and at J to 0 bases, leaving 3 bases not matched to a gene. The CDR3 is 15 residues long. CDR3 nucleotides: TGTGCCAGCAAAGGGACTAGCGGTAGCACAGATACGCAGTATTTT. Amino acid sequence: CASKGTSGSTDTQYF.

Details on this clonotype: One base away lies a much larger clone, so this may be a sequencing read error. The genes are TRBV30 and TRBJ1-1; D not resolved. This CDR3 contains 16 residues. With 1 base removed from V and 5 bases from J, the gap between germline ends came to 20 bases. Germline CDR1 is GTSNPN and CDR2 is SVGIG (reference sequence). The CDR3 sequence is CAWSDQVGSGWTEAFF. CDR3 sequence (DNA): TGTGCCTGGAGTGATCAGGTGGGAAGCGGGTGGACTGAAGCTTTCTTT.

This clonotype was counted ten times or more. The J gene is TRBJ2-2, the V gene TRBV5-4; D may match TRBD1 or TRBD2 (5 bases each). Per germline, CDR1 SGHNT and CDR2 YYREEE (reference sequence). This CDR3 contains 14 residues. V was trimmed by 3 bases and J by 7 bases, leaving 13 bases between them. CDR3 loop: CASSWDDSIGELFF. CDR3 bases: TGTGCCAGCAGCTGGGACGACAGCATCGGGGAGCTGTTTTTT.